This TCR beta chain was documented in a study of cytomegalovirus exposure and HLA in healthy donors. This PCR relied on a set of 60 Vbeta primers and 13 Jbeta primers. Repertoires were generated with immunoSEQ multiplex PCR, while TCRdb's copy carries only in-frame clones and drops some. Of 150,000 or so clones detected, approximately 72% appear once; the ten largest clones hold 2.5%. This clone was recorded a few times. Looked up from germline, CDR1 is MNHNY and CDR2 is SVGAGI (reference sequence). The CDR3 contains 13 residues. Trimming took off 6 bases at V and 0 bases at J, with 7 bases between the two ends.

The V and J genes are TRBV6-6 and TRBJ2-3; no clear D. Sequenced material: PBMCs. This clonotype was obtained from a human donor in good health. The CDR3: CASRSESTDTQYF. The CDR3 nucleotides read TGTGCCAGCAGAAGTGAGAGCACAGATACGCAGTATTTT.